A single sample gave rise to the 13 T cell receptor beta chains below, sequenced in a study of cytomegalovirus exposure and HLA in healthy donors. Primers included in the PCR were 60 Vbeta and 13 Jbeta primers. Assay used: immunoSEQ multiplex PCR; TCRdb lists only in-frame clones, some missing. The repertoire holds some 190,000 clones, 70% to 80% seen once, with approximately 1.4% in the top ten. The sequencing sample was made of PBMCs. The receptors were sampled from a woman aged 45-65 years in good health and CMV-seronegative.

The chain uses TRBV9 and TRBJ1-2, with D perhaps matching TRBD1 (5 bases). The V gene lost 1 base and the J gene lost 3 bases, with 19 bases spanning the gap. The length of the CDR3 is 17 residues. Germline CDR1 is SGDLS and CDR2 is YYNGEE. The CDR3: CASSVTAEGRDDYGYTF. CDR3 DNA sequence: TGTGCCAGCAGCGTAACGGCGGAGGGGAGGGACGACTATGGCTACACCTTC.

The genes are TRBV6-1 and TRBJ1-5, with D possibly matching TRBD1 (6 bases). The CDR3 spans 12 residues. CDR1 and CDR2 from the germline V gene are MNHNS and SASEGT. Trimming took off 8 bases at V and 4 bases at J, with 9 bases between the two ends. The CDR3 coding sequence is TGTGCCAGCCTAGACAGGAATCAGCCCCAGCATTTT. It specifies CASLDRNQPQHF.

V gene TRBV9 combines with J gene TRBJ2-5; D perhaps matches TRBD1 (6 bases). The CDR3 spans 12 residues. The germline V and J ends were trimmed by 3 bases and 8 bases, with 11 bases remaining between them. Germline-derived CDR1 and CDR2 are SGDLS and YYNGEE. CDR3 sequence: CASSATGFTQYF. The CDR3 coding sequence is TGTGCCAGCAGCGCTACAGGGTTCACCCAGTACTTC.

The CDR3 DNA sequence: TGTGCCAGCAGCGGGGACAGGGATCCGGGGAATCAGCCCCAGCATTTT. Its translation: CASSGDRDPGNQPQHF. This chain connects TRBV9 to TRBJ1-5; TRBD1 matches at 9 bases. V shed 3 bases and J 4 bases; nucleotides not matched to a gene: 8. The CDR3 loop spans 16 amino acids. The V gene's germline CDR1 is SGDLS and CDR2 YYNGEE.

This clone was seen once. The CDR3 reads CASSLSGHVLYEQYF. The CDR3 DNA reads as TGTGCCAGCAGTTTATCGGGACACGTCCTCTACGAGCAGTACTTC. The chain is built from TRBV28 and TRBJ2-7; maybe TRBD1 (6 bases). The germline V gene has CDR1 MDHEN and CDR2 SYDVKM. This CDR3 has 15 residues. V lost 1 base, J lost 3 bases, and 13 bases lay in between. Full variable domain (rest looked up from reference TRBV28 and TRBJ2-7): DVKVTQSSRYLVKRTGEKVFLECVQDMDHENMFWYRQDPGLGLRLIYFSYDVKMKEKGDIPEGYSVSREKKERFSLILESASTNQTSMYLCASSLSGHVLYEQYFGPGTRLTVT.

The rearrangement links TRBV5-6 to TRBJ2-7, with TRBD1 matching 7 bases. Germline lookup yields CDR1 SGHDT and CDR2 YYEEEE. Trimming took 0 bases from V and 3 from J; bases not matched to a gene: 3. The CDR3 sequence is 14 residues long. In DNA form, the CDR3 reads TGTGCCAGCAGCTTGGGGGACAGCTTCTACGAGCAGTACTTC. It translates to CASSLGDSFYEQYF.

The chain couples TRBV7-9 to TRBJ1-1; 10 bases agree with TRBD1. With V trimmed by 4 bases and J by 1 base, 3 bases remained unmatched. Germline CDR1 is SEHNR and CDR2 is FQNEAQ (reference sequence). The CDR3 runs 15 residues. CDR3 amino acids: CASSWTGGRNTEAFF. CDR3 sequence (DNA): TGTGCCAGCAGCTGGACAGGGGGGAGGAACACTGAAGCTTTCTTT.

This clone turned up a few times. The genes are TRBV4-1 and TRBJ2-3, with TRBD1 as a possible D gene (5 bases). The germline gives CDR1 MGHRA, CDR2 YSYEKL. V was shortened by 2 bases and J by 2 bases, with 17 bases between the two germline ends. The CDR3 runs 17 residues. CDR3 sequence: CASSQRARLGPTDTQYF. CDR3 nucleotides: TGCGCCAGCAGCCAAAGGGCCCGACTGGGGCCCACAGATACGCAGTATTTT.

This clone occurred a few times. The CDR3 spells CASSLVEGLAYEQYF. In DNA, the CDR3 is TGTGCCAGCAGCTTAGTGGAGGGATTGGCCTACGAGCAGTACTTC. This chain links TRBV7-2 with TRBJ2-7; D is perhaps TRBD2 (6 bases). Looked up from germline, CDR1 is SGHTA and CDR2 is FQGNSA. The CDR3 has 15 amino acids. V shed 1 base and J shed 2 bases, with 12 bases lying between them.

Points on this clone: The same CDR3 also results from other DNA sequences found in this sample. The V and J genes are TRBV27 and TRBJ2-7, with D perhaps TRBD2 (6 bases). V lost 6 bases and J 0 bases, leaving 6 bases between the germline ends. This CDR3 is 12 amino acids long. The V gene's germline CDR1 is MNHEY and CDR2 SMNVEV (reference sequence). The CDR3, as DNA: TGTGCCAGCAGAGCGGGCTCCTACGAGCAGTACTTC. It encodes CASRAGSYEQYF.

The CDR3 DNA is TGTGCCAGCACCTCCCTTAGCGGGAGGGCCGTCGGGGAGCTGTTTTTT. It encodes CASTSLSGRAVGELFF. The chain carries TRBV28 and TRBJ2-2, with 11 bases lining up with TRBD2. The germline V gene encodes CDR1 MDHEN and CDR2 SYDVKM. This CDR3 contains 16 residues. Unmatched junction bases numbered 11, after V lost 7 bases and J lost 7 bases. Looking up the rest from reference TRBV28 and TRBJ2-2 gives the full variable domain: DVKVTQSSRYLVKRTGEKVFLECVQDMDHENMFWYRQDPGLGLRLIYFSYDVKMKEKGDIPEGYSVSREKKERFSLILESASTNQTSMYLCASTSLSGRAVGELFFGEGSRLTVL.

The chain has TRBV2 and TRBJ2-5; D might be TRBD2 (5 bases). CDR3 length: 11 residues. Germline V gene sequence: CDR1 SNHLY, CDR2 FYNNEI. V lost 6 bases and J lost 5, with 7 bases in between. This CDR3 reads CASRREETQYF. CDR3 nucleotides: TGTGCCAGCAGAAGGGAGGAGACCCAGTACTTC.

The chain couples TRBV7-3 to TRBJ2-1, with 10 bases aligning to TRBD2. Germline CDR1 SGHTA, CDR2 FQGTGA. The CDR3 has 15 residues. V was pared by 4 bases and J by 4 bases, with 4 bases of the junction left unmatched. The CDR3 coding sequence is TGTGCCAGCAGCTCACCGGGACTAGCGTACAATGAGCAGTTCTTC. Its translation is CASSSPGLAYNEQFF.